Sequencing of this TCR beta chain was carried out in a study of cytomegalovirus exposure and HLA in healthy donors. Study-wide results and limits: Some highly shared sequence variants likely arose as a pipeline artifact. CMV antigen specificity of a few CMV-associated chains was confirmed in vitro.

Use of 60 Vbeta and 13 Jbeta primers characterized the PCR. Profiled with immunoSEQ multiplex PCR; TCRdb holds only in-frame clones, not every one. Of approximately 150,000 clones listed, about 80% are singletons. Comments on this clone: The target antigen is unknown.

The receptor was isolated from a man in his thirties or forties in good health and CMV-seropositive. The specimen sequenced was PBMCs.

DNA for the CDR3: TGTGCCAGCAGCCAAGAGAGGCAGGGTGGTGAAAAACTGTTTTTT. The encoded protein is CASSQERQGGEKLFF. This chain links TRBV4-2 with TRBJ1-4, with D possibly matching TRBD1 (5 bases). This CDR3 is 15 amino acids long. CDR1 and CDR2 (germline): LGHNA, YNFKEQ. Deletions cut 0 bases from V and 7 bases from J, with 12 bases between.